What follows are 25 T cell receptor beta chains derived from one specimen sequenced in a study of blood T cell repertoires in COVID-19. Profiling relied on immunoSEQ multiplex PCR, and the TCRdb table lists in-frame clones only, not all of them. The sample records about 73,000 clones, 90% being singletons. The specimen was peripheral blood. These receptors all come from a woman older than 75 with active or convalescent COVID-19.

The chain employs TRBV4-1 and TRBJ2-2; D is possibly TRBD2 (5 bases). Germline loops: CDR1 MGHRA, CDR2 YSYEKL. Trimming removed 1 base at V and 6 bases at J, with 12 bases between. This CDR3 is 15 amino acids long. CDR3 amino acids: CASSQARTGPGELFF. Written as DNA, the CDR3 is TGCGCCAGCAGCCAAGCTCGGACTGGGCCCGGGGAGCTGTTTTTT.

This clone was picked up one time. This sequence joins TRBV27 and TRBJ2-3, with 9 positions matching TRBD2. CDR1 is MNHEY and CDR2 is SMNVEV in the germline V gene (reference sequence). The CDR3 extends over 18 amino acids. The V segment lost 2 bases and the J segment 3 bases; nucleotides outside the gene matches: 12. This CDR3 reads CASSLNPPVAGVTDTQYF. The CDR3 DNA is TGTGCCAGCAGTTTAAACCCCCCGGTAGCGGGGGTTACAGATACGCAGTATTTT.

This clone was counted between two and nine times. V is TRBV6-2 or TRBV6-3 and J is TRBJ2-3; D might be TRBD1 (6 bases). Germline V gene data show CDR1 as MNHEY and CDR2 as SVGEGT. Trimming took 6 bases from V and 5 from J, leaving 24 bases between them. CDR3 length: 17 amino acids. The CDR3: CASSPTTHRVAEDTQYF. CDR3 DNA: TGTGCCAGCAGCCCAACAACCCACAGGGTCGCAGAAGATACGCAGTATTTT.

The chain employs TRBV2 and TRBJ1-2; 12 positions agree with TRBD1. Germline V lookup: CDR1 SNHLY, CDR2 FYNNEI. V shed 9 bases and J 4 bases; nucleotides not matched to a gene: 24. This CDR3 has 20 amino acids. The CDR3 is CARVGEVTPGQGAGGYGYTF. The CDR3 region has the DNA TGTGCCAGGGTCGGGGAGGTAACTCCGGGACAGGGGGCAGGAGGCTATGGCTACACCTTC.

Here the CDR3 reads CASSQDYSPYEQYF. CDR3 sequence (DNA): TGCGCCAGCAGCCAAGATTACAGCCCCTACGAGCAGTACTTC. J is TRBJ2-7 and V is TRBV4-3, with no clear D. The germline gives CDR1 LGHNA, CDR2 YSLEER. The CDR3 has 14 residues. V was cut by 0 bases and J by 2 bases, with 8 bases left in between.

The CDR3, as DNA: TGTGCCAGCTCACCACCGGGACAGGGGCCCGCCGGGGAGCTGTTTTTT. Translating it yields CASSPPGQGPAGELFF. The V gene is TRBV18, the J gene TRBJ2-2; 10 positions match TRBD1. J lost 6 bases, V lost 0 bases, and 4 bases had no gene match. Germline CDR1 reads KGHSH; CDR2 reads LQKENI. The CDR3 contains 16 residues. The full variable domain, with the rest looked up from reference TRBV18 and TRBJ2-2, is NAGVMQNPRHLVRRRGQEARLRCSPMKGHSHVYWYRQLPEEGLKFMVYLQKENIIDESGMPKERFSAEFPKEGPSILRIQQVVRGDSAAYFCASSPPGQGPAGELFFGEGSRLTVL.

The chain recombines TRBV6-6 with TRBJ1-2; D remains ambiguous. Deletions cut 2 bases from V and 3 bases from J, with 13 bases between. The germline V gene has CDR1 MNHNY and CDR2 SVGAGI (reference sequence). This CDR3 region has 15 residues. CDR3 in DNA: TGTGCCAGCAGTTACCCAACGAGATCGGACTATGGCTACACCTTC. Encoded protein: CASSYPTRSDYGYTF.

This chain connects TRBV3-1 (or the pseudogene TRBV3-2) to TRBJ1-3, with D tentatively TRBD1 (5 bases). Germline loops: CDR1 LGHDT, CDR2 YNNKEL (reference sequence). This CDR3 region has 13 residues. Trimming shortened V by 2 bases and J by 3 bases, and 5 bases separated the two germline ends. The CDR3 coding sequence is TGTGCCAGCAGCCAACAGGGTGGAAACACCATATATTTT. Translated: CASSQQGGNTIYF.

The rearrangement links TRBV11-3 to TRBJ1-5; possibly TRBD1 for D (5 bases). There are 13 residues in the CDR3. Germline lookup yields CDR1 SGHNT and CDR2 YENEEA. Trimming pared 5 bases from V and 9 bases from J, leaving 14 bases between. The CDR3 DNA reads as TGTGCCAGCAGCCTCGAAGGAGGGACGCCCCAGCATTTT. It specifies CASSLEGGTPQHF.

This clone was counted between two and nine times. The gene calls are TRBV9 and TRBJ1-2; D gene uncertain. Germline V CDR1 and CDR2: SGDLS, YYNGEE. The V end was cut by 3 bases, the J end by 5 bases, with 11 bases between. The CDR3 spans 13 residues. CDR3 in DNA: TGTGCCAGCAGCGCGTCCAGTATTTATGGCTACACCTTC. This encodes CASSASSIYGYTF.

DNA for the CDR3: TGTGCCAGCAGTTTTGAGGGGAGGGGCTCCTATAATTCACCCCTCCACTTT. Its translation is CASSFEGRGSYNSPLHF. The chain has TRBV28 and TRBJ1-6; tentatively, D is TRBD1 (5 bases). The V end was cut by 3 bases, the J end by 0 bases, with 12 bases between. Germline CDR1 is MDHEN and CDR2 is SYDVKM. CDR3 length: 17 residues.

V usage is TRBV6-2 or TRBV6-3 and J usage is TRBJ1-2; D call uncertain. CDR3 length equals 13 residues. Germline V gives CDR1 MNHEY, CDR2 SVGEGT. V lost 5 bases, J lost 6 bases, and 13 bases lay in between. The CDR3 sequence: CASSPGFSDGYTF. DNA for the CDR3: TGTGCCAGCAGTCCCGGGTTTTCGGATGGCTACACCTTC.

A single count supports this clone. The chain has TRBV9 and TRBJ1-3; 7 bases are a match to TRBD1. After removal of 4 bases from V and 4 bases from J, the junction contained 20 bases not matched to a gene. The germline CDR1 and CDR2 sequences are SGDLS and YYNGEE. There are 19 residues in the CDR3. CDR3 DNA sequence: TGTGCCAGCAGCCCCCTAAGATCGACCGACAGGGAATACGGAAACACCATATATTTT. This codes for CASSPLRSTDREYGNTIYF.

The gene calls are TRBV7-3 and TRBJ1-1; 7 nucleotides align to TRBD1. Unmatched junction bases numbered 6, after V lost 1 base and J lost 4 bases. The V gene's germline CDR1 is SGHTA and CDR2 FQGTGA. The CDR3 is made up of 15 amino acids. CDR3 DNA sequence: TGTGCCAGCAGCTTAATACCAGGGGGAGGCACTGAAGCTTTCTTT. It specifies CASSLIPGGGTEAFF.

In DNA, the CDR3 is TGCGCCAGCAGCCAAGACTCTTCCAGAAATCAGCCCCAGCATTTT. It encodes CASSQDSSRNQPQHF. The V call is TRBV4-3, the J call TRBJ1-5; D unresolved. This CDR3 region has 15 residues. The germline V gene has CDR1 LGHNA and CDR2 YSLEER. V lost 0 bases and J lost 4, with 10 bases in between.

The CDR3: CASSGDRGNIQYF. Written as DNA, the CDR3 is TGCGCCAGCAGCGGGGACAGGGGAAACATTCAGTACTTC. The V gene is TRBV5-1, the J gene TRBJ2-4; 10 bases are a match to TRBD1. With 4 bases clipped from V and 6 bases from J, the junction kept 1 base outside the gene matches. Germline V gene data show CDR1 as SGHRS and CDR2 as YFSETQ. This CDR3 has 13 amino acids. The full variable domain, its missing parts supplied by reference TRBV5-1 and TRBJ2-4, is KAGVTQTPRYLIKTRGQQVTLSCSPISGHRSVSWYQQTPGQGLQFLFEYFSETQRNKGNFPGRFSGRQFSNSRSEMNVSTLELGDSALYLCASSGDRGNIQYFGAGTRLSVL.

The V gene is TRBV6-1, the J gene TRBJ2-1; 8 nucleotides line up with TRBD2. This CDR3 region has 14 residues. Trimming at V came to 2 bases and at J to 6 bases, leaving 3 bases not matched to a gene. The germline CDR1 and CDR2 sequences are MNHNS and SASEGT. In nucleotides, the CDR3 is TGTGCCAGCAGTGAAAGCGGGGGATCCAATGAGCAGTTCTTC. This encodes CASSESGGSNEQFF.

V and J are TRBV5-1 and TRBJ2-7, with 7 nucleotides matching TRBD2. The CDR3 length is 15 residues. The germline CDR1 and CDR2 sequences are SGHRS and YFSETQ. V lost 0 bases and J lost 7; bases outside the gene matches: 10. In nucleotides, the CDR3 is TGCGCCAGCAGCTTGGAGGATCCGGGGGAGGGGGAGCAGTACTTC. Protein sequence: CASSLEDPGEGEQYF.

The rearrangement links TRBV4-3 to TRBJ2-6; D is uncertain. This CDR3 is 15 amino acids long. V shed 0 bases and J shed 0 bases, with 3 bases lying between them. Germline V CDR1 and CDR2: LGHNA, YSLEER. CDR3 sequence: CASSQEYSGANVLTF. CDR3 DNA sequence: TGCGCCAGCAGCCAAGAGTACTCTGGGGCCAACGTCCTGACTTTC.

CDR3 region: CASSYPTSGGGGDTQYF. CDR3 in DNA: TGTGCCAGCAGTTACCCGACTAGCGGGGGGGGCGGAGATACGCAGTATTTT. The chain combines TRBV6-2 or TRBV6-3 with TRBJ2-3; the match to TRBD2 covers 14 bases. The CDR3 sequence is 17 residues long. CDR1 is MNHEY and CDR2 is SVGEGT in the germline V gene. The junction had 6 bases not matched to a gene; V was cut back by 2 bases and J by 5 bases.

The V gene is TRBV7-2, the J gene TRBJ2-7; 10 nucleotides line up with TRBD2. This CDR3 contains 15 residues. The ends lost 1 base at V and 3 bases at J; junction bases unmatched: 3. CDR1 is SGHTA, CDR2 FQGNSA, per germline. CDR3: CASSLEAGGRYEQYF. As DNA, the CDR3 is TGTGCCAGCAGCTTAGAAGCGGGGGGGCGCTACGAGCAGTACTTC.

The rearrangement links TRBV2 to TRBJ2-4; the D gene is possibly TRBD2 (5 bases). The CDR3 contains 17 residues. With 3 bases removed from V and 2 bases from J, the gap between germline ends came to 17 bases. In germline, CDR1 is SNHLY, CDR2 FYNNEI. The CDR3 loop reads CASSEEGPGSPKNIQYF. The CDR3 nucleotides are TGTGCCAGCAGTGAGGAAGGACCGGGATCTCCCAAAAACATTCAGTACTTC.

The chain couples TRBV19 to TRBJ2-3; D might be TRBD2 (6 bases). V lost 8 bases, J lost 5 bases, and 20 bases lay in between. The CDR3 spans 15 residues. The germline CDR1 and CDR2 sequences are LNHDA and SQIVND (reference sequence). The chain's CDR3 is CASSESGWRGDTQYF. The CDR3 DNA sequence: TGTGCCAGTTCCGAGAGCGGGTGGCGGGGAGATACGCAGTATTTT.

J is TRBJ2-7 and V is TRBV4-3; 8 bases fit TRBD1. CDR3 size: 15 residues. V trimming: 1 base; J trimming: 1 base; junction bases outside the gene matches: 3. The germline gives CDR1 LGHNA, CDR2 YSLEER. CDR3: CASSQGTGTSYEQYF. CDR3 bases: TGCGCCAGCAGCCAAGGGACAGGGACTTCCTACGAGCAGTACTTC.

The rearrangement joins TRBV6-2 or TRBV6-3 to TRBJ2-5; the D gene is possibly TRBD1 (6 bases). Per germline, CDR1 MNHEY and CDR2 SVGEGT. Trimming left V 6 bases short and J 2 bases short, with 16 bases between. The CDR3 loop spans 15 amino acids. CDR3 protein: CASSHPGAVQETQYF. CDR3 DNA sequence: TGTGCCAGCAGCCACCCAGGGGCAGTACAAGAGACCCAGTACTTC.